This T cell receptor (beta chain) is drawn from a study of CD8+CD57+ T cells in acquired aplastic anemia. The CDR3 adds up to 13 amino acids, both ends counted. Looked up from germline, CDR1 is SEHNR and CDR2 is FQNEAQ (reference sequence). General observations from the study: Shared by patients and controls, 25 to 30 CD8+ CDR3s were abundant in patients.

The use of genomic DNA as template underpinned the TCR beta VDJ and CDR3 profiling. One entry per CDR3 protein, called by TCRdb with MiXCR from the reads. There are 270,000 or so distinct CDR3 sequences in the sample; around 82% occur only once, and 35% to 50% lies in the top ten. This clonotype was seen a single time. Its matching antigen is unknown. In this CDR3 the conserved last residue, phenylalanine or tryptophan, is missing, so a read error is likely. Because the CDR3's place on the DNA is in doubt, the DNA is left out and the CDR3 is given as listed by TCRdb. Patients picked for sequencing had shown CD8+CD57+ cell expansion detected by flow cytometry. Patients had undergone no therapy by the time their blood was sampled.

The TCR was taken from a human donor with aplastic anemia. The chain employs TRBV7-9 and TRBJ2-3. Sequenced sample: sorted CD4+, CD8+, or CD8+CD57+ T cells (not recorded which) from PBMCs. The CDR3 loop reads CASSFQRRGGNDL.